The 5 T cell receptor beta chains presented below share a single source sample, sequenced in a study of response to subunit inactivated influenza vaccine. TCRdb redid the calling of the RT-PCR reads with MiXCR, one entry per CDR3 protein. This table holds about 800,000 distinct CDR3 sequences, over 20% found once. Specimen: PBMCs from blood, collected roughly 5 days after vaccination. The source is a man aged 45-65 years who received an inactivated influenza vaccine.

This clonotype was picked up a small number of times. J is TRBJ1-5 and V is TRBV2, with D hard to call. V was pared by 4 bases and J by 0 bases, with 22 bases between. CDR1 and CDR2 from the germline V gene are SNHLY and FYNNEI. There are 19 residues in the CDR3. The CDR3: CASSVGFLGEGSSNQPQHF. The CDR3 DNA is TGTGCCAGCAGTGTAGGTTTCCTCGGTGAGGGCTCTAGCAATCAGCCCCAGCATTTT.

This clonotype has just a few counts. This rearrangement joins TRBV6-1 to TRBJ2-2, with no clear D. V gave up 5 bases and J gave up 0 bases, with 10 bases separating them. Germline V gives CDR1 MNHNS, CDR2 SASEGT. The CDR3 contains 15 residues. CDR3 in DNA: TGTGCCAGCAGTCCATCAAGCACGAACACCGGGGAGCTGTTTTTT. As protein: CASSPSSTNTGELFF.

This clonotype showed up just a few times. The J gene is TRBJ2-2, the V gene TRBV28, with TRBD2 matching 7 bases. J lost 6 bases, V lost 5 bases, and 15 bases had no gene match. CDR3 length: 17 residues. Germline values: CDR1 MDHEN, CDR2 SYDVKM. CDR3 nucleotides: TGTGCCAGCAGTCCCTCACCGGGGGGAGGGCCTCCCGGGGAGCTGTTTTTT. Its translation is CASSPSPGGGPPGELFF.

The CDR3 sequence: CASSLGDRNEQFF. In DNA, the CDR3 is TGTGCCAGCAGCTTGGGAGACCGGAATGAGCAGTTCTTC. The chain employs TRBV7-2 and TRBJ2-1, with a tentative D call TRBD2 (5 bases). V lost 3 bases, J lost 7 bases, and 10 bases lay in between. Germline loops: CDR1 SGHTA, CDR2 FQGNSA. CDR3 size: 13 residues.

The chain uses TRBV7-9 and TRBJ2-5, with no clear D. Germline loops: CDR1 SEHNR, CDR2 FQNEAQ (reference sequence). The CDR3 extends over 11 amino acids. Trimming took off 7 bases at V and 6 bases at J, with 9 bases between the two ends. The CDR3 DNA reads as TGTGCCAGCACCATGGGAAAGACCCAGTACTTC. This encodes CASTMGKTQYF.